This T cell receptor beta chain came from a study of T cells in Graves' hyperthyroidism and ophthalmopathy. The TCR beta CDR3 regions underwent amplification using RNA transcripts as the source. The TCR CDR3 first-round RT-PCR relied on the HTBI primer set. TCRdb analysed the multiplex PCR reads with MiXCR anew, one entry per CDR3 protein. In the table there are 200,000 to 300,000 distinct CDR3 sequences, roughly 17% of which are singletons. This clonotype was counted ten times or more. With 5 bases removed from V and 2 bases from J, the gap between germline ends came to 14 bases. This CDR3 comprises 15 residues.

The sequenced material came from blood. This rearrangement joins TRBV12-3 or TRBV12-4 to TRBJ2-3, with D perhaps matching TRBD2 (5 bases). The TCR originated in a woman aged 18 to 35 with Graves' ophthalmopathy. The CDR3 DNA follows: TGTGCCAGCAGTCCCGATCTGGAGGTCACAGATACGCAGTATTTT. Translating it yields CASSPDLEVTDTQYF.